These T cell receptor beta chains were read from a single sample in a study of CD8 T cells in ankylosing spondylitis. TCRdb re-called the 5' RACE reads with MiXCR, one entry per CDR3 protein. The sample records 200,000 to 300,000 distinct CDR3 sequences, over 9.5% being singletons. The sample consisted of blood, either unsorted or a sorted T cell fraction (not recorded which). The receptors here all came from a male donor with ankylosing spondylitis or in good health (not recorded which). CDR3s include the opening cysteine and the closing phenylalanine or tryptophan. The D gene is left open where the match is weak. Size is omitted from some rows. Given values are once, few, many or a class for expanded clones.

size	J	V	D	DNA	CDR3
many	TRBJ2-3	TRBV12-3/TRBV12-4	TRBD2	TGTGCCAGCCGCTTGGCGGGAGACACAGATACGCAGTATTTT	CASRLAGDTDTQYF
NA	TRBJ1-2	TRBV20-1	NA	TGCAGTACTAGTAGTCTTAGGGATGGCTACACCTTC	CSTSSLRDGYTF
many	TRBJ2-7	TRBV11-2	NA	TGTGCCAGCAGCTTAGATCCTTTCTCCGGCTCCTACGAGCAGTACTTC	CASSLDPFSGSYEQYF
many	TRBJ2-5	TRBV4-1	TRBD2	TGCGCCAGCAGCCCTTTCGGGACTAGCGGAGGGACCCAGTACTTC	CASSPFGTSGGTQYF
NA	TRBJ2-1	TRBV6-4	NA	TGTGCCAGCAGTGACACAGGGACGGTTGGGGCGGGAGAGGCCAATGAGCAGTTCTTC	CASSDTGTVGAGEANEQFF
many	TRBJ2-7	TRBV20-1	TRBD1	TGCAGTGGATGGGACAGTGCCTACGAGCAGTACTTC	CSGWDSAYEQYF
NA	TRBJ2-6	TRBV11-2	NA	TGTGCCAGCAGCTTAGACAGGGCCTCTGGGGCCAACGTCCTGACTTTC	CASSLDRASGANVLTF
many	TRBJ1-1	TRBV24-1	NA	TGTGCCACCAGTGATTCCCGCGGTGAAGCTTTCTTT	CATSDSRGEAFF
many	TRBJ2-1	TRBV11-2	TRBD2	TGTGCCAGCAGCGCCACCGGGACTAGCAACTCTGGGCCCTACAATGAGCAGTTCTTC	CASSATGTSNSGPYNEQFF
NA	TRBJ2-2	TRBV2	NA	TGTGCCAGCAGTACGATGGGCACCGGGGAGCTGTTTTTT	CASSTMGTGELFF
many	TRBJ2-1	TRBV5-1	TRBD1	TGCGCCAGCAGCTCAACCGGGACAGATGAGCAGTTCTTC	CASSSTGTDEQFF
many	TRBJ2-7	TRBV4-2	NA	TGTGCCAGCAGCCACACAAACCGGGCCTACGAGCAGTACTTC	CASSHTNRAYEQYF
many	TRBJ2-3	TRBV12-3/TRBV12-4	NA	TGTGCCAGCAGGCTCGAAGTAGGGCTAGCAGAGCAGTATTTT	CASRLEVGLAEQYF
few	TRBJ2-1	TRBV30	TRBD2	TGTGCCGGGGGACTAGCGGGGGGGCCCGAGCAGTTCTTC	CAGGLAGGPEQFF
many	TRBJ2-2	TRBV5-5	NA	TGTGCCAGCAGCATCGGACGGCCGAACACCGGGGAGCTGTTTTTT	CASSIGRPNTGELFF
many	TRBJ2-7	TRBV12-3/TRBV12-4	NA	TGTGCCAGCAGTTTCGGGGGGACAGTCTACGAGCAGTACTTC	CASSFGGTVYEQYF
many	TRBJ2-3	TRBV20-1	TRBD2	TGCAGTGCAGGACTAGCGGGAGCGCGCACAGATACGCAGTATTTT	CSAGLAGARTDTQYF
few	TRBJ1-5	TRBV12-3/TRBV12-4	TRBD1	TGTGCCAGCAGCCCCCACAGGGGTCAGCCCCAGCATTTT	CASSPHRGQPQHF
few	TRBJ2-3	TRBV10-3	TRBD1	TGTGCCATCAGTGATCCGGGACAGGTCACAGATACGCAGTATTTT	CAISDPGQVTDTQYF
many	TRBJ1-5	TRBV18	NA	TGTGCCAGCTCACCGCCCGTGAGGGGGGGAATAGGTCAGCCCCAGCATTTT	CASSPPVRGGIGQPQHF
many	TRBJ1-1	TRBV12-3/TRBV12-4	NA	TGTGCCAGCAGCCTGGAAGCTGAAGCTTTCTTT	CASSLEAEAFF
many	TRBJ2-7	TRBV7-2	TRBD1	TGTGCCAGCAGCGAACAGGGGGTCCCATCCTACGAGCAGTACTTC	CASSEQGVPSYEQYF
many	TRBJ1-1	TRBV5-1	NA	TGCGCCAGCAGCTGGACCCGAGGCAGGGACACTGAAGCTTTCTTT	CASSWTRGRDTEAFF
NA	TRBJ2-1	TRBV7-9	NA	TGTGCCAGCAGCTTAGAACGGTTCAATGAGCAGTTCTTC	CASSLERFNEQFF
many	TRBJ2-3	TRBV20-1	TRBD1	TGCAGTGCGATGGACAGGGCTCGTTTGGGCACAGATACGCAGTATTTT	CSAMDRARLGTDTQYF
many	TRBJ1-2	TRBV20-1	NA	TGCAGTGCGCGAGACAGCGTTAACTATGGCTACACCTTC	CSARDSVNYGYTF
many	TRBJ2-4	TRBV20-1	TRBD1	TGCAGTGCTAGACCCAGGACAGGGTGGGACATTCAGTACTTC	CSARPRTGWDIQYF
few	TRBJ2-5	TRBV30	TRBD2	TGTGCCTGGAGCTATTGGACTAGCGAAGAGACCCAGTACTTC	CAWSYWTSEETQYF
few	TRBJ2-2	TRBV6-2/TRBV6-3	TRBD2	TGTGCCAGCACACTAGCGGGAAGGGACACCGGGGAGCTGTTTTTT	CASTLAGRDTGELFF